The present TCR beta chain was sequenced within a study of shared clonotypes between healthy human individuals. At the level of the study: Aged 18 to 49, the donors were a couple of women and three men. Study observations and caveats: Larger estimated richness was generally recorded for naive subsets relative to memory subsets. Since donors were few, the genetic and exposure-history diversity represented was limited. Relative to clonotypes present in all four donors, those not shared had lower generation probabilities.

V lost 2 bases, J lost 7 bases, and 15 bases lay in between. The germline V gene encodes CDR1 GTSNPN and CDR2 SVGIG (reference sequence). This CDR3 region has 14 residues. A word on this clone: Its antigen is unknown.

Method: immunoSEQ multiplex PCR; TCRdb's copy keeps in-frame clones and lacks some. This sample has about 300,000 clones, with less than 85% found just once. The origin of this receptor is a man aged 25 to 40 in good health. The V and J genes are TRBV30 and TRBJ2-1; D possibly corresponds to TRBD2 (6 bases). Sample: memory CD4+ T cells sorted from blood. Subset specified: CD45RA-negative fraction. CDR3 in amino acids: CAWSRFGGGNEQFF. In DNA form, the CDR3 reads TGTGCCTGGAGTCGTTTCGGGGGAGGAAATGAGCAGTTCTTC.